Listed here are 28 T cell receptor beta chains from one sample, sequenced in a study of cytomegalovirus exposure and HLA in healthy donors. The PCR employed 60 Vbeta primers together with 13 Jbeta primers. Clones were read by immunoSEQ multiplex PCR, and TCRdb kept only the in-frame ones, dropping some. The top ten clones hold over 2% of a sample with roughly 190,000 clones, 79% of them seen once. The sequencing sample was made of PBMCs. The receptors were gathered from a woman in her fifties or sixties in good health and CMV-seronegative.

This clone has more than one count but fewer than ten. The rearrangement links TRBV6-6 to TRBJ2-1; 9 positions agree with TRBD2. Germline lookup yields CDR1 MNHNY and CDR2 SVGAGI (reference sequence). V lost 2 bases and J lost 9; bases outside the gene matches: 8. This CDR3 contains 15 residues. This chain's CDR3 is CASSYPASGKGEQFF. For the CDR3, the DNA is TGTGCCAGCAGTTACCCGGCTAGCGGGAAGGGTGAGCAGTTCTTC.

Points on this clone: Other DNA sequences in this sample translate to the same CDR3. DNA of the CDR3: TGTGCCAGCAGTTTCCGCCAGGGTGGCGGCTACACCTTC. This codes for CASSFRQGGGYTF. The rearrangement joins TRBV27 to TRBJ1-2; tentative D call: TRBD1 (5 bases). V gave up 3 bases and J gave up 8 bases, with 13 bases separating them. This CDR3 is 13 amino acids long. The germline gives CDR1 MNHEY, CDR2 SMNVEV (reference sequence).

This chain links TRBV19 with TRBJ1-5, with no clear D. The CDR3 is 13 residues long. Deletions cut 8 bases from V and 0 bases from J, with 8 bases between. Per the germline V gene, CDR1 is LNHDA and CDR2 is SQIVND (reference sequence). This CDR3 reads CASHQVSNQPQHF. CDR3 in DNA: TGTGCCAGTCATCAGGTTAGCAATCAGCCCCAGCATTTT. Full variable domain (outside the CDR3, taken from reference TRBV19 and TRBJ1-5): DGGITQSPKYLFRKEGQNVTLSCEQNLNHDAMYWYRQDPGQGLRLIYYSQIVNDFQKGDIAEGYSVSREKKESFPLTVTSAQKNPTAFYLCASHQVSNQPQHFGDGTRLSIL.

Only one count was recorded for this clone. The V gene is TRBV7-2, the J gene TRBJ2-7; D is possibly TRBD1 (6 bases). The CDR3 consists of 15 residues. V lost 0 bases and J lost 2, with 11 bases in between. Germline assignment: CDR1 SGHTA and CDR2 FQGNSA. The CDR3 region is CASSLATTGPYEQYF. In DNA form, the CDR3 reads TGTGCCAGCAGCTTAGCCACCACAGGGCCCTACGAGCAGTACTTC.

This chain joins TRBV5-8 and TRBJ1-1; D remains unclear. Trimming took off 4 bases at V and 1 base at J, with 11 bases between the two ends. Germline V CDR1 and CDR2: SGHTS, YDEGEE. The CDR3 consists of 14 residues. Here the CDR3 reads CASSLNRRNTEAFF. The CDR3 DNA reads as TGTGCCAGCAGCCTTAACCGGAGGAACACTGAAGCTTTCTTT.

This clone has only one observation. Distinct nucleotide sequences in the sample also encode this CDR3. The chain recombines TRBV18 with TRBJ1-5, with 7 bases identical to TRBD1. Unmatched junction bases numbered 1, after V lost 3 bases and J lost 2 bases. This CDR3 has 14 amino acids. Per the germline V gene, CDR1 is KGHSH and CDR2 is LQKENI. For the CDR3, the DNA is TGTGCCAGCTCACCCGGACAGGGCAATCAGCCCCAGCATTTT. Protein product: CASSPGQGNQPQHF.

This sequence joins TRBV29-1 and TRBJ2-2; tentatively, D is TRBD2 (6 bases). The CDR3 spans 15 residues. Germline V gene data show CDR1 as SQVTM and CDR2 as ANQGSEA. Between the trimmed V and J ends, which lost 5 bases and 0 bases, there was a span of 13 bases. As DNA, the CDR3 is TGCAGCGTTTCCCACGGGGGAGCGAACACCGGGGAGCTGTTTTTT. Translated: CSVSHGGANTGELFF.

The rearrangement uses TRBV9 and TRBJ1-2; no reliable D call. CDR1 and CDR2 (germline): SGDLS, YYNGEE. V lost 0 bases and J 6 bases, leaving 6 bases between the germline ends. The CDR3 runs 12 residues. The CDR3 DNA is TGTGCCAGCAGCGTAGGAGATGATGGCTACACCTTC. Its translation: CASSVGDDGYTF.

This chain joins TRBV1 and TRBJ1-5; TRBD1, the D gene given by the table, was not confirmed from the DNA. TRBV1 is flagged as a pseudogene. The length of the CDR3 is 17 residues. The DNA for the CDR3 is TGCACCAGCAGCCAAGTAATGACAGGGGGCCTCTGTCAGCCCCAGCATTTT. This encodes CTSSQVMTGGLCQPQHF.

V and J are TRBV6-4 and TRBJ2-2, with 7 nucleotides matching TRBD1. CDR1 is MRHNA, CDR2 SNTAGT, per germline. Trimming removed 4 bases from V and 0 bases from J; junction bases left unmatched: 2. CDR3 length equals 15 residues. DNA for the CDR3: TGTGCCAGCAGTGCCGGGACAGCGAACACCGGGGAGCTGTTTTTT. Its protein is CASSAGTANTGELFF.

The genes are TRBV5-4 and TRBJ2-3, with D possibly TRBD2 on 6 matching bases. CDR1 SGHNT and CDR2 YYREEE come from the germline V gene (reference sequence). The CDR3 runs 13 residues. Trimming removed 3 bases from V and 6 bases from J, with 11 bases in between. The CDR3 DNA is TGTGCCAGCAGCTCGAGGGAGGCCGATACGCAGTATTTT. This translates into CASSSREADTQYF. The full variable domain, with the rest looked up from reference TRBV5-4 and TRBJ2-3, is ETGVTQSPTHLIKTRGQQVTLRCSSQSGHNTVSWYQQALGQGPQFIFQYYREEENGRGNFPPRFSGLQFPNYSSELNVNALELDDSALYLCASSSREADTQYFGPGTRLTVL.

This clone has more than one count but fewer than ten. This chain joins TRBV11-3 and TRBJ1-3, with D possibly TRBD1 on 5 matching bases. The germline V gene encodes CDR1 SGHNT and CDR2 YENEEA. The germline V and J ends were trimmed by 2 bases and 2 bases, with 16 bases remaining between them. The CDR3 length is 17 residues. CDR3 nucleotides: TGTGCCAGCAGCTTATGGGGCAGAACTGGGGCTGGAAACACCATATATTTT. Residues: CASSLWGRTGAGNTIYF.

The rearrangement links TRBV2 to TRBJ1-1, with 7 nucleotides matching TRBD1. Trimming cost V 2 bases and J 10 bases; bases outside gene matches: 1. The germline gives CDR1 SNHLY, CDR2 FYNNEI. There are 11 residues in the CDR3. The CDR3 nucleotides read TGTGCCAGCAGTGAAACAGGGGTAGCTTTCTTT. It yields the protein CASSETGVAFF.

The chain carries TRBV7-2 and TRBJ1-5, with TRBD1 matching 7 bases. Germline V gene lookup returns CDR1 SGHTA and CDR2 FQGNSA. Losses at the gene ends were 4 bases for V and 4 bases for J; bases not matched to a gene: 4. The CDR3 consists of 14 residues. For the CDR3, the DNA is TGTGCCAGCAGCTCGGACAGGCGAAATCAGCCCCAGCATTTT. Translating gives CASSSDRRNQPQHF.

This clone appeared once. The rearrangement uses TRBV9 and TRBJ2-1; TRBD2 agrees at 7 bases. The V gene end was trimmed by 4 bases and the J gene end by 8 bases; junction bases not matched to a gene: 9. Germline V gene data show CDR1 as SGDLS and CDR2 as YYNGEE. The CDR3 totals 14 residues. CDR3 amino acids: CASSSQGGGYEQFF. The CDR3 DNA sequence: TGTGCCAGCAGCTCCCAAGGCGGGGGATATGAGCAGTTCTTC.

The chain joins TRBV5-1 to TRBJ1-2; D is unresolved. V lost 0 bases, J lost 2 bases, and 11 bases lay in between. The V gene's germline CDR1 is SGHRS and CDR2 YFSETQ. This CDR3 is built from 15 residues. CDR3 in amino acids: CASSLAGGENYGYTF. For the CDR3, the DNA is TGCGCCAGCAGCTTGGCCGGCGGGGAGAACTATGGCTACACCTTC. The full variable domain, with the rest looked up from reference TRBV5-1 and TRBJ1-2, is KAGVTQTPRYLIKTRGQQVTLSCSPISGHRSVSWYQQTPGQGLQFLFEYFSETQRNKGNFPGRFSGRQFSNSRSEMNVSTLELGDSALYLCASSLAGGENYGYTFGSGTRLTVV.

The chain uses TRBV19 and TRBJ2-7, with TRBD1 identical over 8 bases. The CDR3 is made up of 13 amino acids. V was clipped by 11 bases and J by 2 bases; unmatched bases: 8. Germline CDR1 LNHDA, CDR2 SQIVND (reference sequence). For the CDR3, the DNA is TGTGCCGCCGGGGGACAGGCTACCTACGAGCAGTACTTC. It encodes CAAGGQATYEQYF.

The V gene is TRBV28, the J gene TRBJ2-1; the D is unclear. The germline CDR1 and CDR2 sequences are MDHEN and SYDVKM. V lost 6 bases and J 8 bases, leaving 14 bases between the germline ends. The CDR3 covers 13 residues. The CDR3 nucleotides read TGTGCCAGCAGACCCCTGGTGGGCTATGAGCAGTTCTTC. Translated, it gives CASRPLVGYEQFF.

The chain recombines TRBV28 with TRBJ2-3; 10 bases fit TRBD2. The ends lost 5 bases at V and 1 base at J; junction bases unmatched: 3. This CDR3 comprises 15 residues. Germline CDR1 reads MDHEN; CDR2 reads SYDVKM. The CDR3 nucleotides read TGTGCCAGCAGTAACGGACTAGCGGGCACAGATACGCAGTATTTT. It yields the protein CASSNGLAGTDTQYF.

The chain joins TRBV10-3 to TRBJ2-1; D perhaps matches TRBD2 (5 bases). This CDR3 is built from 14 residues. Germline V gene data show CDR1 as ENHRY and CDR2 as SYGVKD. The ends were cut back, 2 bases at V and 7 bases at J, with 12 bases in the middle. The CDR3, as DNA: TGTGCCATCAGTGAGGAGGGAGAAGTGAATGAGCAGTTCTTC. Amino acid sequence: CAISEEGEVNEQFF.

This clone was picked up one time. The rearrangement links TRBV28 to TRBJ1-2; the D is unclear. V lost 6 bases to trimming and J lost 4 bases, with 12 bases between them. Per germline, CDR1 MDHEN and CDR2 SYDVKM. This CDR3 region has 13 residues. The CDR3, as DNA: TGTGCCAGCAGCCTCCGAAGGAGCTATGGCTACACCTTC. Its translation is CASSLRRSYGYTF.

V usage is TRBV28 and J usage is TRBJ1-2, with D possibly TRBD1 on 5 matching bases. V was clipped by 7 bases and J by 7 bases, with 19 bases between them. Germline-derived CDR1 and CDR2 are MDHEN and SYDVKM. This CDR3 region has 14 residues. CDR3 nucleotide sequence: TGTGCCAGCATCCCGGGGGGGGGAGAGGGTGGCTACACCTTC. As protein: CASIPGGGEGGYTF.

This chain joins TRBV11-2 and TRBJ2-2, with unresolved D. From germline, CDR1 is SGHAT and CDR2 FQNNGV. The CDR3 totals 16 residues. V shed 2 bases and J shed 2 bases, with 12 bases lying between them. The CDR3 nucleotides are TGTGCCAGCAGCTTAATTTCAGGAACCAACACCGGGGAGCTGTTTTTT. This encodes CASSLISGTNTGELFF.

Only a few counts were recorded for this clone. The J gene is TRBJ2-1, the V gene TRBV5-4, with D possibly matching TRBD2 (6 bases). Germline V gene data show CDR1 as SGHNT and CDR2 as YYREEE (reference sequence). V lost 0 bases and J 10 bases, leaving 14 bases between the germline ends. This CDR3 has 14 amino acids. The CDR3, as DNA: TGTGCCAGCAGCTTGGTCGGGGGATACACGGAGCAGTTCTTC. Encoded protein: CASSLVGGYTEQFF. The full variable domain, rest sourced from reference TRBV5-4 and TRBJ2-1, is ETGVTQSPTHLIKTRGQQVTLRCSSQSGHNTVSWYQQALGQGPQFIFQYYREEENGRGNFPPRFSGLQFPNYSSELNVNALELDDSALYLCASSLVGGYTEQFFGPGTRLTVL.

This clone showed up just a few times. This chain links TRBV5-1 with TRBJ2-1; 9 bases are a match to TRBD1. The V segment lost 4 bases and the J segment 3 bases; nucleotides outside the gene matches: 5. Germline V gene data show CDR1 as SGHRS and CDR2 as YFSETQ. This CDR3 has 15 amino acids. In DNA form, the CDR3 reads TGCGCCAGCAGCCTCTCGGGACAGGGCTACAATGAGCAGTTCTTC. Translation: CASSLSGQGYNEQFF.

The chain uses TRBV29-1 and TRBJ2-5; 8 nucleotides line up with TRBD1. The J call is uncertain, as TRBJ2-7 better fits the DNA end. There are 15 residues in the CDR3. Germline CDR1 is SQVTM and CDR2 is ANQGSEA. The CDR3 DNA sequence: TGCAGCGTTGAAATAGAAGGACAGGGACGTAACGAGCAGTACTTC. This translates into CSVEIEGQGRNEQYF.

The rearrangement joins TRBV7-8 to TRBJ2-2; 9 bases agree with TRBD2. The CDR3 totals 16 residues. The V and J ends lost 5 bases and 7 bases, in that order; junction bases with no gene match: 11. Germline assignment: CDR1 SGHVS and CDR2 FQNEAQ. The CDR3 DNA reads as TGTGCCAGCAGCGTGTCTGCGGGGGGGACTCACGGGGAGCTGTTTTTT. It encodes CASSVSAGGTHGELFF.

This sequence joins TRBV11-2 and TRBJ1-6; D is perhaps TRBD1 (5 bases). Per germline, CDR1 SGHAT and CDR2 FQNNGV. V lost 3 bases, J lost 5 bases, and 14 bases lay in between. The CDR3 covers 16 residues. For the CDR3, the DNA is TGTGCCAGCAGCTTTAGAAGACAGTCCAATAATTCACCCCTCCACTTT. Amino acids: CASSFRRQSNNSPLHF.